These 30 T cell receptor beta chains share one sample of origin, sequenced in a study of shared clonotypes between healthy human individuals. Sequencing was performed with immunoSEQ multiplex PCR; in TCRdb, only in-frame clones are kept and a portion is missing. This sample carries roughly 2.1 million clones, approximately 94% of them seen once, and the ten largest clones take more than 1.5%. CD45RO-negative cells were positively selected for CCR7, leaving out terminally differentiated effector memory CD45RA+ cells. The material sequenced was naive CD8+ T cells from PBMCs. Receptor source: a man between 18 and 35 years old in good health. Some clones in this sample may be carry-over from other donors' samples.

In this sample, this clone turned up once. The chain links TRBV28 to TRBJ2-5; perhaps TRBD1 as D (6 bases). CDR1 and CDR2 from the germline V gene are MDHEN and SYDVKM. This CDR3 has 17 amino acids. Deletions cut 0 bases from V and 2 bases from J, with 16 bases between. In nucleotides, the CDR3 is TGTGCCAGCAGTTTATGGTTGGTAACCAGGGGACAAGAGACCCAGTACTTC. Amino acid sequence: CASSLWLVTRGQETQYF.

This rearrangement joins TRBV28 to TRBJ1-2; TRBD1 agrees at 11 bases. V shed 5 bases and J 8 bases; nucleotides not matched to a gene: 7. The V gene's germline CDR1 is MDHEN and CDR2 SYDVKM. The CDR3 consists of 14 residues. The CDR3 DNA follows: TGTGCCAGCAGTAGGACAGGGGGCCTCCCCGGCTACACCTTC. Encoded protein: CASSRTGGLPGYTF.

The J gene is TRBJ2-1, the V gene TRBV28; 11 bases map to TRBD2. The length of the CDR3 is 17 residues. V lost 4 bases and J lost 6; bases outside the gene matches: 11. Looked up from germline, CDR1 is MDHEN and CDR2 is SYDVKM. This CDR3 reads CASSSILLAGEFNEQFF. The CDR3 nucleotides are TGTGCCAGCAGTTCGATTCTACTAGCGGGAGAATTCAATGAGCAGTTCTTC.

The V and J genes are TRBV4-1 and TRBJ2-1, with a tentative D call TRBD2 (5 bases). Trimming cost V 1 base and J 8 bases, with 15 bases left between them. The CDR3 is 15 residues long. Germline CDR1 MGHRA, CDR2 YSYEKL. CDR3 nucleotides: TGCGCCAGCAGCCAAGTGAGGGTTCGTCAGGATGAGCAGTTCTTC. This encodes CASSQVRVRQDEQFF.

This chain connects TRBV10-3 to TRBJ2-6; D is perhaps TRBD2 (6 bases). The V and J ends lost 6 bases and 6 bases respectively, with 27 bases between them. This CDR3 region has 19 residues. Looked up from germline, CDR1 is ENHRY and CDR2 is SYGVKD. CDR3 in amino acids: CAISLWRGGEGVTANVLTF. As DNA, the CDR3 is TGTGCCATCAGCCTGTGGAGGGGCGGTGAGGGCGTAACGGCCAACGTCCTGACTTTC.

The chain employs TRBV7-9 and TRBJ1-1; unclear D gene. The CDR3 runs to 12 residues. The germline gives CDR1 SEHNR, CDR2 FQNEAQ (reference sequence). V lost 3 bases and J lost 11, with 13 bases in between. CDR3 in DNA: TGTGCCAGCAGCTTTGGGTCTGGCGGGGCTTTCTTT. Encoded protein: CASSFGSGGAFF. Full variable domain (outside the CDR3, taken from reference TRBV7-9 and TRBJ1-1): DTGVSQNPRHKITKRGQNVTFRCDPISEHNRLYWYRQTLGQGPEFLTYFQNEAQLEKSRLLSDRFSAERPKGSFSTLEIQRTEQGDSAMYLCASSFGSGGAFFGQGTRLTVV.

The CDR3 sequence: CASSLVRYNEQFF. The CDR3 DNA reads TGTGCCAGCAGCTTAGTTCGCTACAATGAGCAGTTCTTC. J is TRBJ2-1 and V is TRBV11-3; D gene uncertain. The CDR3 loop spans 13 amino acids. The germline CDR1 and CDR2 sequences are SGHNT and YENEEA. V lost 1 base to trimming and J lost 3 bases, with 4 bases between them. The full variable domain, in which reference TRBV11-3 and TRBJ2-1 provide the parts outside the CDR3, is EAGVVQSPRYKIIEKKQPVAFWCNPISGHNTLYWYLQNLGQGPELLIRYENEEAVDDSQLPKDRFSAERLKGVDSTLKIQPAELGDSAVYLCASSLVRYNEQFFGPGTRLTVL.

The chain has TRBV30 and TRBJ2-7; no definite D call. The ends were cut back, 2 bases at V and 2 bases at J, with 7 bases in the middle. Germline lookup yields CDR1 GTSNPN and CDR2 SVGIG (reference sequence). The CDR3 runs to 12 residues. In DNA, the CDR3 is TGTGCCTGGAGTTCCAGCACCTACGAGCAGTACTTC. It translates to CAWSSSTYEQYF. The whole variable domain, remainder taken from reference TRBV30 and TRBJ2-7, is SQTIHQWPATLVQPVGSPLSLECTVEGTSNPNLYWYRQAAGRGLQLLFYSVGIGQISSEVPQNLSASRPQDRQFILSSKKLLLSDSGFYLCAWSSSTYEQYFGPGTRLTVT.

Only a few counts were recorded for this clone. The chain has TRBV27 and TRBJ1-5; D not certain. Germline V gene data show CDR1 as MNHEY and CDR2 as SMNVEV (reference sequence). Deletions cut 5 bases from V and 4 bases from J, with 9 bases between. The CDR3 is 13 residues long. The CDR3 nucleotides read TGTGCCAGCAGTCCTGGGTGGAATCAGCCCCAGCATTTT. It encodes CASSPGWNQPQHF.

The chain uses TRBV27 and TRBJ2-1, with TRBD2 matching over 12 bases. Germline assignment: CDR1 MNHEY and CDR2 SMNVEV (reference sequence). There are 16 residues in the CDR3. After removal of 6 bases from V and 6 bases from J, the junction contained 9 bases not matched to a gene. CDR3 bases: TGTGCCAGCAGCCCGACTAGCGGGAGTCTCAGCAATGAGCAGTTCTTC. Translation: CASSPTSGSLSNEQFF.

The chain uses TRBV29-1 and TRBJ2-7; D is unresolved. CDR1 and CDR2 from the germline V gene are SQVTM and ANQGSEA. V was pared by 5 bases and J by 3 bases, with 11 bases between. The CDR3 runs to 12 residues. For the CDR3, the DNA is TGCAGCGTTACTACTATAGACTACGAGCAGTACTTC. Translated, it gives CSVTTIDYEQYF.

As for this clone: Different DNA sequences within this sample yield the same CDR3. CDR3 residues: CASSEGSSYEQYF. The CDR3 bases are TGTGCCAGCAGCGAGGGAAGCTCCTACGAGCAGTACTTC. The rearrangement links TRBV5-4 to TRBJ2-7; D might be TRBD2 (5 bases). CDR3 size: 13 residues. The germline gives CDR1 SGHNT, CDR2 YYREEE (reference sequence). The germline V and J ends were trimmed by 4 bases and 0 bases, with 8 bases remaining between them.

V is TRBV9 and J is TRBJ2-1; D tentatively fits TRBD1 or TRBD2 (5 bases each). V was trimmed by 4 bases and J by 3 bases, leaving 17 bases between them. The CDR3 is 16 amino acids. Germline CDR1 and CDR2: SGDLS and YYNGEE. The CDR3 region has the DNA TGTGCCAGCAGCCTACCTAGTATGGGGGACTACAATGAGCAGTTCTTC. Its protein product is CASSLPSMGDYNEQFF.

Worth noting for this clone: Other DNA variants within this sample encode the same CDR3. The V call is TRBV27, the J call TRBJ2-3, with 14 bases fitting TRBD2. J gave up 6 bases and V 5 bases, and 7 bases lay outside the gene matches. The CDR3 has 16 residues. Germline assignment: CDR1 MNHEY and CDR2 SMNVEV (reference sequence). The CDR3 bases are TGTGCCAGCAGTCCGAGACTAGCGGGAGGGCCGGATACGCAGTATTTT. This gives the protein CASSPRLAGGPDTQYF.

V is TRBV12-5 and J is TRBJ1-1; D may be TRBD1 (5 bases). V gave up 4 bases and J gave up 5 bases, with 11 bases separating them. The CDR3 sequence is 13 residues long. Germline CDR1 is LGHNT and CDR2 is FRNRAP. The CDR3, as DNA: TGTGCTAGTGGTTGGAAAGGGGCGACTGAAGCTTTCTTT. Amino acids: CASGWKGATEAFF.

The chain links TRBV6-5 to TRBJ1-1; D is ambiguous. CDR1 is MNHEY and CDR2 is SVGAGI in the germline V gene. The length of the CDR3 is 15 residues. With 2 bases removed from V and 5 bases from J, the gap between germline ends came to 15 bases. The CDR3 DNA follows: TGTGCCAGCAGTTACCCGGGCGATTTGGGGACTGAAGCTTTCTTT. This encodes CASSYPGDLGTEAFF.

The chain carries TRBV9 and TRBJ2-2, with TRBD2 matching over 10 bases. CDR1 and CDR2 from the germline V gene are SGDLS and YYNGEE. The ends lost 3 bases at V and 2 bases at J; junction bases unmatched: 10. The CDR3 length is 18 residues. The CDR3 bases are TGTGCCAGCAGCGACAGGAAAGCGGGAGGGATAAACACCGGGGAGCTGTTTTTT. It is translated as CASSDRKAGGINTGELFF.

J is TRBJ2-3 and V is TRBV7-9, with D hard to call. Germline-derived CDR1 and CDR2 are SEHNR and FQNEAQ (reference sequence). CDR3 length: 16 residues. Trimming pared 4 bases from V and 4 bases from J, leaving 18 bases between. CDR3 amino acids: CASSSRLGKDADTQYF. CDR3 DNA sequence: TGTGCCAGCAGCTCCCGGCTAGGGAAGGATGCAGATACGCAGTATTTT.

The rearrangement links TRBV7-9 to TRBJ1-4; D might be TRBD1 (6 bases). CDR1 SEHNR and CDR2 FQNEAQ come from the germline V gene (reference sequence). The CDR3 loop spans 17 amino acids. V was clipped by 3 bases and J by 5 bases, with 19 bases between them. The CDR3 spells CASSFLLRTAENEKLFF. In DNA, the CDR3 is TGTGCCAGCAGCTTCCTTTTAAGGACAGCTGAAAATGAAAAACTGTTTTTT.

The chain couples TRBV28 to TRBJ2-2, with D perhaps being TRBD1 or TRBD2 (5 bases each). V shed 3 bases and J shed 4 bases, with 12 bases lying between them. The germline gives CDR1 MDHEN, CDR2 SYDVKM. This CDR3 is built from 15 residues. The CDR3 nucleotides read TGTGCCAGCAGTTTCGGGGCCCAGAGCACCGGGGAGCTGTTTTTT. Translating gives CASSFGAQSTGELFF.

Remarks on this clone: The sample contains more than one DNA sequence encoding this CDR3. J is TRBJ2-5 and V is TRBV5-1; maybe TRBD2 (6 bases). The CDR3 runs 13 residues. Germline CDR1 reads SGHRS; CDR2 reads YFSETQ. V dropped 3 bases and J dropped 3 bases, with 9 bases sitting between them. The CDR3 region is CASSSRLEETQYF. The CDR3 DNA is TGCGCCAGCAGCTCAAGACTAGAAGAGACCCAGTACTTC.

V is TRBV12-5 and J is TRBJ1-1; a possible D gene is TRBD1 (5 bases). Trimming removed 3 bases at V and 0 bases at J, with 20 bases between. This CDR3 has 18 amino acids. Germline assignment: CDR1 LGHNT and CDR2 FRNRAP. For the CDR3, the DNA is TGTGCTAGTGGTTTTTCCCGACCGGGACTCAATATGAACACTGAAGCTTTCTTT. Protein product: CASGFSRPGLNMNTEAFF.

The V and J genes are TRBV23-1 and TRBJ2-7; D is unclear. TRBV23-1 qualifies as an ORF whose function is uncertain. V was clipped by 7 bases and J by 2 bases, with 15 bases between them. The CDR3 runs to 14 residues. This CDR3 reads CASTLGVRTYEQYF. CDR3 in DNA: TGCGCCAGCACCCTGGGTGTGCGTACCTACGAGCAGTACTTC.

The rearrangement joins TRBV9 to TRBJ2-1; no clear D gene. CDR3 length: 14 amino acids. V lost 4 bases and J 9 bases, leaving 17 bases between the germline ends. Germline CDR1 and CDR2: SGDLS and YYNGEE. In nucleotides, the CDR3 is TGTGCCAGCAGCCCGGAAGGCCTTGTAGGTGAGCAGTTCTTC. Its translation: CASSPEGLVGEQFF.

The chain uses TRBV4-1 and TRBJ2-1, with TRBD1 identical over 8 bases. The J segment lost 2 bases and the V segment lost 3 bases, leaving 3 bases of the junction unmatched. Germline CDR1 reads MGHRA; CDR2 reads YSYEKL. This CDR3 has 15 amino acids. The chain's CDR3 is CASSQDRATYNEQFF. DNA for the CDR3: TGCGCCAGCAGCCAGGACAGGGCTACCTACAATGAGCAGTTCTTC.

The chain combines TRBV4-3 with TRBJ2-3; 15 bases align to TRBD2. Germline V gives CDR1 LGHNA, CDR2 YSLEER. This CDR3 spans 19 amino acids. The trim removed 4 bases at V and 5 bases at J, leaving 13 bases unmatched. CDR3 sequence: CASSRTSGRAGFSGDTQYF. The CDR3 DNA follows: TGCGCCAGCAGCCGGACTAGCGGGAGGGCCGGGTTCAGTGGAGATACGCAGTATTTT.

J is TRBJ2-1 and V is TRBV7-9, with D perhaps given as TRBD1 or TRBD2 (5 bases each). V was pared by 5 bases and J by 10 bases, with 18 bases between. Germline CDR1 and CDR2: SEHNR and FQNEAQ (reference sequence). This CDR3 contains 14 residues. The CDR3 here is CASSPPLGVGEQFF. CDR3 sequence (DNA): TGTGCCAGCAGCCCGCCTTTGGGGGTAGGGGAGCAGTTCTTC.

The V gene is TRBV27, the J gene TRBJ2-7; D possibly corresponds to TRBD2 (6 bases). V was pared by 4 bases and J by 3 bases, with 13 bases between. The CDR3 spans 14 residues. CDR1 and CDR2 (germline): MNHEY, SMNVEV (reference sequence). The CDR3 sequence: CASSSDRTIYEQYF. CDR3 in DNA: TGTGCCAGCAGTTCGGACCGGACTATCTACGAGCAGTACTTC.

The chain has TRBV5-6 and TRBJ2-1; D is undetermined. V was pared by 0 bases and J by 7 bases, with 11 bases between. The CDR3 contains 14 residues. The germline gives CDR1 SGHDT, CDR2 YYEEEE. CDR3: CASSLVWAVNEQFF. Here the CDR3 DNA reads TGTGCCAGCAGCTTGGTTTGGGCTGTAAATGAGCAGTTCTTC.

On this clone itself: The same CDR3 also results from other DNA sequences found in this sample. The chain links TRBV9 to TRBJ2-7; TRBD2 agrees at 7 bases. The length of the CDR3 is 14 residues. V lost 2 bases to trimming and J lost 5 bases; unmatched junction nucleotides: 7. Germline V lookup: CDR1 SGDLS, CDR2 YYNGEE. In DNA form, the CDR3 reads TGTGCCAGCAGCGTGGGCGGGAGAATCGACGAGCAGTACTTC. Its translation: CASSVGGRIDEQYF.